This is a list of T cell receptor beta chains from one sample in a study of cytomegalovirus exposure and HLA in healthy donors. Produced via immunoSEQ multiplex PCR; TCRdb's table is partial and in-frame only. The table has tens of thousands of clones, roughly 80% seen once; the top ten hold under 3%. The specimen was PBMCs. These receptors came from a woman aged 25 to 39 in good health and CMV-seronegative. The CDR3 runs from the conserved cysteine through the conserved F or W. The D gene is left open where the match is weak. Only some rows state a clone size, as once, few, many or a class for expanded clones.

V gene	clone size	J gene	D gene	CDR3 length	CDR3 DNA	CDR3 protein
TRBV30	-	TRBJ2-7	-	11	TGTGCCTGGAGTGGGGCTTGGGAGCAGTACTTC	CAWSGAWEQYF
TRBV18	once	TRBJ2-2	-	14	TGTGCCAGCCAGGGGGGTCCGAACACCGGGGAGCTGTTTTTT	CASQGGPNTGELFF
TRBV21-1	once	TRBJ2-4	-	15	TGTGTTCCCAATTTCAGGCTACGAGCCAAAAACATTCAGTACTTC	CVPNFRLRAKNIQYF
TRBV6-5	-	TRBJ1-1	-	14	TGTGCCAGCATGGGGGGAAAGAGGAACACTGAAGCTTTCTTT	CASMGGKRNTEAFF
TRBV9	-	TRBJ1-1	TRBD1	14	TGTGCCAGCAGCGCCTCGGACAGGGCCACTGAAGCTTTCTTT	CASSASDRATEAFF
TRBV6-1	-	TRBJ1-2	-	15	TGTGCCAGCACCCCTCGGCGGGAGCAAATCTATGGCTACACCTTC	CASTPRREQIYGYTF
TRBV10-1	-	TRBJ2-1	-	14	TGCGCCAGCAGTGGTTCGGGGGCCTACAATGAGCAGTTCTTC	CASSGSGAYNEQFF
TRBV11-2	few	TRBJ2-7	-	14	TGTGCCAGCAGCTTAGTTCAGGGGGGCTACGAGCAGTACTTC	CASSLVQGGYEQYF
TRBV7-2	-	TRBJ2-5	TRBD2	14	TGTGCCAGCAGCTTAGGCGGGGGGCTAGAGACCCAGTACTTC	CASSLGGGLETQYF
TRBV6-5	-	TRBJ2-5	TRBD2	16	TGTGCCAGCAGTTACTTCTATAGCGGGGGGGGTGGTACCCAGTACTTC	CASSYFYSGGGGTQYF
TRBV20-1	once	TRBJ1-1	TRBD1	11	TGCAGTGCTCCGACAGGGGGTAAAGCTTTCTTT	CSAPTGGKAFF
TRBV7-9	few	TRBJ2-2	-	17	TGTGCCAGCAGTTCCCTAACAGGGGGGGTTTTCGCCGGGGAGCTGTTTTTT	CASSSLTGGVFAGELFF
TRBV9	-	TRBJ1-1	-	14	TGTGCCAGCAGCGGGCCTACAGGGTTAACTGAAGCTTTCTTT	CASSGPTGLTEAFF
TRBV6-5	-	TRBJ1-1	-	11	TGTGCCACCGAGGGGGATACTGAAGCTTTCTTT	CATEGDTEAFF
TRBV28	-	TRBJ2-2	-	16	TGTGCCAGCAGTTTTTTCGCAGGGTCTAACACCGGGGAGCTGTTTTTT	CASSFFAGSNTGELFF
TRBV28	few	TRBJ2-7	TRBD1	17	TGTGCCAGCAGTATCAGGACAGGGGTAGGGAGGGGATACGAGCAGTACTTC	CASSIRTGVGRGYEQYF
TRBV10-3	-	TRBJ2-7	-	13	TGTGCCATCTGGGGGACAAACTCCTACGAGCAGTACTTC	CAIWGTNSYEQYF
TRBV6-5	-	TRBJ1-5	-	13	TGTGCCAGCAGTTATGGGGGAGGTCAGCCCCAGCATTTT	CASSYGGGQPQHF
TRBV18	-	TRBJ2-5	TRBD1	15	TGTGCCAGCTCACAGAGGACAGGGGGCGCAGAGACCCAGTACTTC	CASSQRTGGAETQYF
TRBV9	-	TRBJ1-1	TRBD1	16	TGTGCCAGCAGCGCACCCTCAGGACAGGGTGGCACTGAAGCTTTCTTT	CASSAPSGQGGTEAFF
TRBV15	-	TRBJ1-1	TRBD1	16	TGTGCCACCAGCAGCGATACAGGGGCGGGGAACACTGAAGCTTTCTTT	CATSSDTGAGNTEAFF
TRBV27	-	TRBJ2-5	TRBD1	14	TGTGCCAGCAGTTGGACAGGGGACCAAGAGACCCAGTACTTC	CASSWTGDQETQYF
TRBV28	-	TRBJ2-2	-	13	TGTGCCAGCAGTTTTGCAGGGTCCAGGGAGCTGTTTTTT	CASSFAGSRELFF
TRBV19	-	TRBJ1-2	TRBD1	16	TGTGCCAGTAGTATTGGAGCGACAGGGGGAGAATCAGGCTACACCTTC	CASSIGATGGESGYTF
TRBV7-6	-	TRBJ1-6	TRBD1	18	TGTGCCAGCAGCTTAGCGCTGGGACAGGCTCCCTATAATTCACCCCTCCACTTT	CASSLALGQAPYNSPLHF
TRBV30	-	TRBJ2-1	-	11	TGTGCCTGGAGCAGGGCAGGAGAGCAGTTCTTC	CAWSRAGEQFF
TRBV7-2	-	TRBJ1-2	TRBD1	16	TGTGCCAGCAGCTCCCGGACAGGGGGTTTCGCTGGGGGCTACACCTTC	CASSSRTGGFAGGYTF
TRBV14	-	TRBJ1-1	-	13	TGTGCCAGCAGCGACCGACAGTTCGTAGAAGCTTTCTTT	CASSDRQFVEAFF
TRBV6-5	-	TRBJ2-1	-	15	TGTGCCAGCAGCTCCCTTTACACCTCCTACAATGAGCAGTTCTTC	CASSSLYTSYNEQFF
TRBV19	few	TRBJ2-7	TRBD1	13	TGTGCCAGTAGTAGAAAGACAGGGGGCGAGCAGTACTTC	CASSRKTGGEQYF
TRBV12-5	-	TRBJ2-5	-	18	TGTGCTAGTGGTTTCTTAGTCCCAAGCGGGCCTACGGGGGAGACCCAGTACTTC	CASGFLVPSGPTGETQYF
TRBV6-5	-	TRBJ1-6	TRBD1	15	TGTGCCAGCAGAGCTACAGGGGGCGCAGGGTCACCCCTCCACTTT	CASRATGGAGSPLHF
TRBV5-6	once	TRBJ2-3	TRBD2	18	TGCGCCAGCAGCGGTGGAGGGACTAGCGGGGGAGGTACAGATACGCAGTATTTT	CASSGGGTSGGGTDTQYF
TRBV5-5	-	TRBJ1-5	-	15	TGTGCCAGCAGCTTCGACCCGGGAAGCAATCAGCCCCAGCATTTT	CASSFDPGSNQPQHF
TRBV7-2	-	TRBJ1-5	-	15	TGTGCCAGCAGCTTGCGGGTAACAAGCAATCAGCCCCAGCATTTT	CASSLRVTSNQPQHF
TRBV5-1	-	TRBJ2-3	-	13	TGCGCCAGCAGCTCCGTCATACTCGATACGCAGTATTTT	CASSSVILDTQYF
TRBV9	few	TRBJ2-3	TRBD1	15	TGTGCCAGCAGCGTAGCGGACAGGGTCACAGATACGCAGTATTTT	CASSVADRVTDTQYF
TRBV10-3	-	TRBJ1-3	-	16	TGTGCCATCAGTGGACGTGGGGGAGGAGGAGGAAACACCATATATTTT	CAISGRGGGGGNTIYF
TRBV7-9	-	TRBJ2-5	TRBD1	17	TGTGCCAGCAGGTCAACCCCCGGGACAGGGTTTGAAGAGACCCAGTACTTC	CASRSTPGTGFEETQYF
TRBV30	-	TRBJ2-1	-	15	TGTGCCTGGAGTGTACCCCGCAGCTCCTACAATGAGCAGTTCTTC	CAWSVPRSSYNEQFF
TRBV2	-	TRBJ2-7	TRBD1	14	TGTGCCAGCAGGGACAGGGGATTGACATACGAGCAGTACTTC	CASRDRGLTYEQYF
TRBV19	-	TRBJ2-7	TRBD2	15	TGTGCCAGTAGTATCTTTGCGGGGGAGTCCTACGAGCAGTACTTC	CASSIFAGESYEQYF
TRBV6-5	-	TRBJ1-1	-	15	TGTGCCAGCAGTCCAAGACTCCGCCCGGGCACTGAAGCTTTCTTT	CASSPRLRPGTEAFF
TRBV29-1	once	TRBJ1-1	TRBD1	13	TGCAGCGCCACACAGGGGGCGTATACTGAAGCTTTCTTT	CSATQGAYTEAFF
TRBV29-1	-	TRBJ2-3	TRBD2	15	TGCAGCGTTAGCCTAGCGGGAGCTAGCACAGATACGCAGTATTTT	CSVSLAGASTDTQYF
TRBV27	-	TRBJ1-1	TRBD1	16	TGTGCCAGCAGTCGCGGACAGGGAATATCGAACACTGAAGCTTTCTTT	CASSRGQGISNTEAFF
TRBV5-4	-	TRBJ2-5	-	14	TGTGCCAGCAGCTTGGGGGGGCGCGGGGAGACCCAGTACTTC	CASSLGGRGETQYF
TRBV5-1	once	TRBJ1-1	TRBD1	16	TGCGCCAGCAGCCCAATAGGCGGACAGGGGAACACTGAAGCTTTCTTT	CASSPIGGQGNTEAFF
TRBV28	-	TRBJ2-2	-	14	TGTGCCAGCAGTTTTCGGGGAGGCACCGGGGAGCCGTTTTTT	CASSFRGGTGEPFF
TRBV4-1	medium-sized	TRBJ2-7	TRBD2	15	TGCGCCAGCAGCCAAGTCCTCACTAGCGGGTACGAGCAGTACTTC	CASSQVLTSGYEQYF
TRBV27	-	TRBJ2-1	TRBD2	14	TGTGCCAGCAGTCGGGGGGGGGCGAGAAATGAGCAGTTCTTC	CASSRGGARNEQFF
TRBV19	-	TRBJ2-2	-	14	TGTGCCAGTAGTATAGCTGCGCGGACCGGGGAGCTGTTTTTT	CASSIAARTGELFF
TRBV16	once	TRBJ2-5	-	14	TGTGCCAGCAGCCAGGGGCAGACCCAAGAGACCCAGTACTTC	CASSQGQTQETQYF
TRBV11-3	few	TRBJ1-1	-	14	TGTGCCAGCAGCTACAACCAGGCGAACACTGAAGCTTTCTTT	CASSYNQANTEAFF
TRBV27	-	TRBJ1-2	-	13	TGTGCCAGCGGGAAGGCAGGGGAGTATGGCTACACCTTC	CASGKAGEYGYTF
TRBV9	-	TRBJ2-1	TRBD1	15	TGTGCCAGCAGCGTAGTTGTGACAGGGCCCAATGAGCAGTTCTTC	CASSVVVTGPNEQFF
TRBV9	-	TRBJ2-2	TRBD1	18	TGTGCCAGCAGCATGAGGCCGATTACAGGGGCGACCACCGGGGAGCTGTTTTTT	CASSMRPITGATTGELFF
TRBV11-2	-	TRBJ2-7	-	13	TGTGCCAGCAGCTTAATCGGCAGGGACGAGCAGTACTTC	CASSLIGRDEQYF
TRBV19	few	TRBJ2-7	-	14	TGTGCCAGTAGTACCCCAGGGGCCTCCTACGAGCAGTACTTC	CASSTPGASYEQYF
TRBV5-4	-	TRBJ2-7	-	13	TGTGCCAGCAGCTTCACAGGAGCCTACGAGCAGTACTTC	CASSFTGAYEQYF